A single sample gave rise to the 17 T cell receptor beta chains below, sequenced in a study of graft-versus-host responses after intestinal transplantation. Measured with immunoSEQ multiplex PCR; TCRdb has only the in-frame clones, and not every one. The data hold more than 65,000 clones, with around 93% observed a single time. Their antigens remain unidentified. Material: unstimulated CD8+ T cells sorted from spleen or lymph node cells, obtained before transplant. The receptors were sampled from a human donor who was the organ donor for an intestinal transplant.

The chain carries TRBV4-1 and TRBJ2-3; D unresolved. The CDR3 totals 15 residues. Germline V CDR1 and CDR2: MGHRA, YSYEKL. V lost 4 bases, J lost 1 base, and 12 bases lay in between. This chain's CDR3 is CASSPLFGRTDTQYF. DNA of the CDR3: TGCGCCAGCAGCCCACTTTTTGGGCGCACAGATACGCAGTATTTT.

In regard to this clone: One end of the junction does not line up with germline, which may come from a read error. The sample holds other DNA sequences that translate to the same CDR3. This chain's CDR3 is CASSDSSSPGYNGYTF. The CDR3 DNA follows: TGCGCCAGCAGTGACTCTAGTTCCCCCGGGTATAATGGCTACACCTTC. The gene calls are TRBV6-4 and TRBJ1-2; the D is unclear. Germline V gene sequence: CDR1 MRHNA, CDR2 SNTAGT. There are 16 residues in the CDR3.

The genes are TRBV5-5 and TRBJ2-7; 7 bases line up with TRBD1. V gave up 1 base and J gave up 2 bases; unmatched junction bases: 6. CDR1 is SGHKS and CDR2 is YYEKEE in the germline V gene (reference sequence). This CDR3 has 15 residues. The CDR3 region has the DNA TGTGCCAGCAGCTTGTTAGGGGGCTCTGCCTACGAGCAGTACTTC. Protein: CASSLLGGSAYEQYF.

Notes on this clone: Distinct nucleotide sequences in the sample also encode this CDR3. V is TRBV4-1 and J is TRBJ2-1; TRBD2 agrees at 10 bases. Germline CDR1 MGHRA, CDR2 YSYEKL. V lost 4 bases, J lost 3 bases, and 6 bases stayed unmatched. There are 16 residues in the CDR3. As DNA, the CDR3 is TGCGCCAGCAGCCCCGTCCTAGCGGGAGTCTACAATGAGCAGTTCTTC. Residues: CASSPVLAGVYNEQFF.

The chain uses TRBV18 and TRBJ2-3; D possibly corresponds to TRBD1 (5 bases). Trimming shortened V by 0 bases and J by 8 bases, and 6 bases separated the two germline ends. The CDR3 loop spans 12 amino acids. Per germline, CDR1 KGHSH and CDR2 LQKENI. The CDR3 bases are TGTGCCAGCTCACCACCCCAGGGTACGCAGTATTTT. As protein: CASSPPQGTQYF.

The V call is TRBV27, the J call TRBJ2-1; the D gene could be TRBD1 or TRBD2 (5 bases each). The length of the CDR3 is 14 residues. Trimming left V 3 bases short and J 0 bases short, with 6 bases between. The V gene's germline CDR1 is MNHEY and CDR2 SMNVEV (reference sequence). CDR3 nucleotide sequence: TGTGCCAGCAGTTTCGGGGCCTCCTACAATGAGCAGTTCTTC. Its protein product is CASSFGASYNEQFF.

This rearrangement joins TRBV7-8 to TRBJ2-7, with 9 bases fitting TRBD2. Germline V lookup: CDR1 SGHVS, CDR2 FQNEAQ. V trimming: 1 base; J trimming: 4 bases; junction bases outside the gene matches: 8. The CDR3 has 16 amino acids. The CDR3 here is CASSLGRGTSRYEQYF. The CDR3 nucleotides read TGTGCCAGCAGCTTAGGTAGGGGGACTAGCAGGTACGAGCAGTACTTC. The full variable domain, completed using reference TRBV7-8 and TRBJ2-7, is GAGVSQSPRYKVAKRGQDVALRCDPISGHVSLFWYQQALGQGPEFLTYFQNEAQLDKSGLPSDRFFAERPEGSVSTLKIQRTQQEDSAVYLCASSLGRGTSRYEQYFGPGTRLTVT.

In its sample, this clone was seen a few times. The rearrangement joins TRBV5-4 to TRBJ2-7, with D hard to call. Germline V gene sequence: CDR1 SGHNT, CDR2 YYREEE (reference sequence). Trimming took 9 bases from V and 3 from J, leaving 13 bases between them. The CDR3 covers 12 residues. CDR3 sequence: CATQSVGYEQYF. CDR3 bases: TGTGCCACCCAATCTGTGGGCTACGAGCAGTACTTC.

The CDR3 DNA reads as TGTGCCAGCAGCCCTAGACTAGCGGCCCAAGAGACCCAGTACTTC. Residues: CASSPRLAAQETQYF. The chain links TRBV7-8 to TRBJ2-5; TRBD2 aligns across 9 bases. V gave up 5 bases and J gave up 1 base; unmatched junction bases: 5. Germline assignment: CDR1 SGHVS and CDR2 FQNEAQ. The CDR3 sequence is 15 residues long.

The chain combines TRBV5-6 with TRBJ2-6, with 11 bases lining up with TRBD2. The V gene end was trimmed by 5 bases and the J gene end by 0 bases; junction bases not matched to a gene: 10. The CDR3 has 19 amino acids. Germline V gene data show CDR1 as SGHDT and CDR2 as YYEEEE. Here the CDR3 DNA reads TGTGCCAGCAGATTGAATAGGCTAGCGGGGGGCTCTGGGGCCAACGTCCTGACTTTC. It translates to CASRLNRLAGGSGANVLTF.

The gene calls are TRBV5-6 and TRBJ1-2; D is perhaps TRBD1 (5 bases). Germline V lookup: CDR1 SGHDT, CDR2 YYEEEE. The V end lost 4 bases, the J end lost 1 base, and 14 bases lay between the germline ends. The CDR3 is 15 residues long. The CDR3 DNA follows: TGTGCCAGCAGCCTCGTCAGGGCGTTTAACTATGGCTACACCTTC. Its protein product is CASSLVRAFNYGYTF.

The chain carries TRBV4-1 and TRBJ1-2, with 7 bases matching TRBD1. V trimming: 1 base; J trimming: 1 base; junction bases outside the gene matches: 6. The CDR3 is made up of 16 amino acids. CDR1 MGHRA and CDR2 YSYEKL come from the germline V gene. Here the CDR3 DNA reads TGCGCCAGCAGCCAAGCGGGACAGCTTGATAACTATGGCTACACCTTC. This codes for CASSQAGQLDNYGYTF.

This sequence joins TRBV4-1 and TRBJ1-5, with D possibly TRBD1 on 5 matching bases. The V end lost 1 base, the J end lost 4 bases, and 14 bases lay between the germline ends. CDR1 is MGHRA, CDR2 YSYEKL, per germline. This CDR3 contains 16 residues. The chain's CDR3 is CASSQAMTALNQPQHF. The CDR3 DNA follows: TGCGCCAGCAGCCAAGCTATGACAGCACTAAATCAGCCCCAGCATTTT.

The V and J genes are TRBV29-1 and TRBJ1-2; 8 positions match TRBD1. The CDR3 runs 16 residues. Germline V gene sequence: CDR1 SQVTM, CDR2 ANQGSEA. The trim removed 4 bases at V and 1 base at J, leaving 11 bases unmatched. CDR3 in DNA: TGCAGCGTTGGGGGCCGGGACAGGTGGAGTAACTATGGCTACACCTTC. It translates to CSVGGRDRWSNYGYTF.

In its sample, this clone was seen a few times. The V call is TRBV7-9, the J call TRBJ2-5, with D perhaps TRBD2 (5 bases). Gene TRBJ2-7 matches the end of the DNA better, so the J call may be wrong. Germline lookup yields CDR1 SEHNR and CDR2 FQNEAQ (reference sequence). CDR3 length: 12 amino acids. CDR3: CASAPAGNEQYF. The DNA for the CDR3 is TGTGCCAGCGCTCCGGCCGGGAACGAGCAGTACTTC.

This clone was seen more than once but under ten times. The rearrangement joins TRBV6-5 to TRBJ1-2; possible D gene TRBD1, 6 bases. The germline gives CDR1 MNHEY, CDR2 SVGAGI. The CDR3 has 15 amino acids. The V end lost 0 bases, the J end lost 9 bases, and 17 bases lay between the germline ends. CDR3 nucleotide sequence: TGTGCCAGCAGTTACTCAGCCGGGGGCGCGGACCGCTACACCTTC. Translating it yields CASSYSAGGADRYTF.

The V gene is TRBV7-9, the J gene TRBJ2-7; the match to TRBD2 covers 8 bases. The CDR3 length is 14 residues. The germline V gene encodes CDR1 SEHNR and CDR2 FQNEAQ (reference sequence). V lost 3 bases to trimming and J lost 6 bases; unmatched junction nucleotides: 7. CDR3 in DNA: TGTGCCAGCAGCTTGCCGGGACTAGTGGGCGAGCAGTACTTC. Translation gives CASSLPGLVGEQYF.